Following are 17 T cell receptor beta chains from one sample sequenced in a study of blood T cells in healthy people across ages. The authors ran a second PCR of 7 to 11 cycles using a sample-barcoded 5' primer and a J-beta primer mix. Via MiXCR, TCRdb re-called the 5' RACE reads, giving one row per CDR3 protein. The sample includes some 1.5 million distinct CDR3 sequences, roughly 30% of them seen just once. The sample consisted of blood. All receptors derive from a woman aged 25 to 39 in good health.

The V gene is TRBV7-3, the J gene TRBJ2-3; D ambiguous. Germline V gives CDR1 SGHTA, CDR2 FQGTGA. This CDR3 region has 15 residues. Trimming stripped 5 bases from V and 6 bases from J, with 18 bases between. The CDR3 bases are TGTGCCAGCAGCCTCAATGGTAGGGCCATTGATACGCAGTATTTT. This encodes CASSLNGRAIDTQYF. The entire variable domain, with the rest obtained from reference TRBV7-3 and TRBJ2-3, is as follows: GAGVSQTPSNKVTEKGKYVELRCDPISGHTALYWYRQSLGQGPEFLIYFQGTGAADDSGLPNDRFFAVRPEGSVSTLKIQRTERGDSAVYLCASSLNGRAIDTQYFGPGTRLTVL.

This chain connects TRBV12-3 or TRBV12-4 to TRBJ1-1; 7 bases align to TRBD1. This CDR3 has 13 residues. After removal of 2 bases from V and 8 bases from J, the junction contained 5 bases not matched to a gene. The CDR3 loop reads CASSLYRGGEAFF. The CDR3 nucleotides read TGTGCCAGCAGTTTATACAGGGGCGGGGAAGCTTTCTTT.

The sample holds a few counts of this clonotype. The junction departs from the called germline gene at one end, perhaps through a read error. V gene TRBV11-2 combines with J gene TRBJ2-7, with 7 positions matching TRBD2. Germline V lookup: CDR1 SGHAT, CDR2 FQNNGV. The CDR3 totals 18 residues. CDR3 bases: TGTCCCAGCAGCTTACATCCCAACCTAGCGGTCTTATCCTACGAGCAGTACTTC. Its translation is CPSSLHPNLAVLSYEQYF.

This clonotype was seen ten or more times. CDR3 loop: CASDRGTYEQYF. The CDR3 bases are TGTGCCAGCGACCGGGGGACCTACGAGCAGTACTTC. The rearrangement uses TRBV7-9 and TRBJ2-7; possible D gene TRBD2, 6 bases. Germline CDR1 reads SEHNR; CDR2 reads FQNEAQ (reference sequence). The CDR3 is 12 amino acids. V gave up 8 bases and J gave up 2 bases, with 10 bases separating them.

There are a few counts of this clonotype. The J gene is TRBJ1-2, the V gene TRBV7-9; a weak D match, TRBD1 (5 bases). The germline CDR1 and CDR2 sequences are SEHNR and FQNEAQ (reference sequence). V was cut by 1 base and J by 3 bases, with 6 bases left in between. This CDR3 has 13 amino acids. The CDR3 DNA reads as TGTGCCAGCAGCTTAGAACAGGACTATGGCTACACCTTC. Translation: CASSLEQDYGYTF.

This clonotype was detected a few times. The gene calls are TRBV6-5 and TRBJ2-3; 8 nucleotides agree with TRBD2. V lost 6 bases to trimming and J lost 4 bases; unmatched junction nucleotides: 12. This CDR3 contains 16 residues. Germline loops: CDR1 MNHEY, CDR2 SVGAGI. The CDR3 protein is CASSYAYGGAPDTQYF. The CDR3, as DNA: TGTGCCAGCAGCTATGCCTACGGGGGGGCCCCAGATACGCAGTATTTT.

The V gene is TRBV27, the J gene TRBJ2-4; D call uncertain. The CDR3 covers 17 residues. The V end lost 4 bases, the J end lost 0 bases, and 16 bases lay between the germline ends. The germline gives CDR1 MNHEY, CDR2 SMNVEV (reference sequence). The CDR3 region is CASSSPTAILAKNIQYF. The CDR3 nucleotides read TGTGCCAGCAGTTCCCCTACGGCTATACTAGCCAAAAACATTCAGTACTTC.

J is TRBJ2-3 and V is TRBV29-1; 13 bases agree with TRBD2. The CDR3 sequence is 14 residues long. Germline V lookup: CDR1 SQVTM, CDR2 ANQGSEA. The trim removed 6 bases at V and 2 bases at J, leaving 2 bases unmatched. CDR3 nucleotides: TGCAGCGTAGGGACTAGCGGGGACACAGATACGCAGTATTTT. Its protein product is CSVGTSGDTDTQYF.

This clonotype was observed at least ten times. V gene TRBV5-1 combines with J gene TRBJ1-1; a possible D gene is TRBD1 (6 bases). The CDR3 is made up of 14 amino acids. Germline V gene sequence: CDR1 SGHRS, CDR2 YFSETQ. Trimming removed 1 base from V and 4 bases from J, with 11 bases in between. The DNA for the CDR3 is TGCGCCAGCAGCTTGTCTACAGGGACCACTGAAGCTTTCTTT. Its translation: CASSLSTGTTEAFF. The full variable domain, in which reference TRBV5-1 and TRBJ1-1 provide the parts outside the CDR3, is KAGVTQTPRYLIKTRGQQVTLSCSPISGHRSVSWYQQTPGQGLQFLFEYFSETQRNKGNFPGRFSGRQFSNSRSEMNVSTLELGDSALYLCASSLSTGTTEAFFGQGTRLTVV.

The chain recombines TRBV28 with TRBJ2-4, with D perhaps matching TRBD2 (6 bases). CDR3 length: 13 residues. Germline assignment: CDR1 MDHEN and CDR2 SYDVKM. V was cut by 3 bases and J by 8 bases, with 11 bases left in between. Written as DNA, the CDR3 is TGTGCCAGCAGTTTCGGCAGGGACTACATTCAGTACTTC. This gives the protein CASSFGRDYIQYF.

This clonotype was observed a few times. The chain couples TRBV18 to TRBJ1-2; no definite D call. The CDR3 contains 15 residues. Germline V gene sequence: CDR1 KGHSH, CDR2 LQKENI. The V and J ends lost 5 bases and 1 base respectively, with 14 bases between them. This chain's CDR3 is CASSSNDQINYGYTF. CDR3 nucleotides: TGTGCCAGCTCATCGAACGACCAGATTAACTATGGCTACACCTTC.

The rearrangement joins TRBV5-1 to TRBJ2-1, with no clear D. Trimming took 0 bases from V and 0 from J, leaving 16 bases between them. The CDR3 is 18 residues long. The V gene's germline CDR1 is SGHRS and CDR2 YFSETQ. This chain's CDR3 is CASSLASKADSSYNEQFF. The CDR3 DNA is TGCGCCAGCAGCTTGGCGTCTAAGGCGGATAGCTCCTACAATGAGCAGTTCTTC.

This clonotype was detected once. The chain employs TRBV29-1 and TRBJ2-1; unclear D gene. Germline V lookup: CDR1 SQVTM, CDR2 ANQGSEA. This CDR3 comprises 12 residues. Trimming removed 4 bases from V and 2 bases from J, with 6 bases in between. As DNA, the CDR3 is TGCAGCGTTGGGGTGACCTACAATGAGCAGTTCTTC. Encoded protein: CSVGVTYNEQFF.

About this clonotype: This may arise from a read error, as a much more abundant clone is one base away. The V call is TRBV2, the J call TRBJ2-7; D possibly corresponds to TRBD2 (6 bases). The germline CDR1 and CDR2 sequences are SNHLY and FYNNEI. This CDR3 is built from 14 residues. DNA for the CDR3: TGTGCCAGCACCCGGGACTTATATTACTACGGGCAGTACTTC. Amino acid sequence: CASTRDLYYYGQYF.

This clonotype was counted between two and nine times. The chain joins TRBV5-1 to TRBJ2-6; 7 bases fit TRBD1. Germline V gene data show CDR1 as SGHRS and CDR2 as YFSETQ. This CDR3 region has 18 residues. J lost 1 base, V lost 4 bases, and 11 bases had no gene match. The DNA for the CDR3 is TGCGCCAGCAGCCTCCGGACAGGACCAGGGTCTGGGGCCAACGTCCTGACTTTC. This translates into CASSLRTGPGSGANVLTF.

J is TRBJ2-3 and V is TRBV7-6; D gene unclear. The V end lost 6 bases, the J end lost 14 bases, and 15 bases lay between the germline ends. CDR3 length: 11 residues. Germline values: CDR1 SGHVS, CDR2 FNYEAQ. CDR3 sequence (DNA): TGTGCCAGCAGGACCGGGTCGGATCTGTATTTT. This translates into CASRTGSDLYF.

The chain joins TRBV2 to TRBJ2-1, with 13 bases identical to TRBD2. The V gene's germline CDR1 is SNHLY and CDR2 FYNNEI. Trimming removed 7 bases from V and 9 bases from J; junction bases left unmatched: 3. This CDR3 comprises 13 residues. The CDR3 spells CASITSGGGEQFF. The CDR3 DNA is TGTGCCAGCATAACTAGCGGGGGGGGTGAGCAGTTCTTC.